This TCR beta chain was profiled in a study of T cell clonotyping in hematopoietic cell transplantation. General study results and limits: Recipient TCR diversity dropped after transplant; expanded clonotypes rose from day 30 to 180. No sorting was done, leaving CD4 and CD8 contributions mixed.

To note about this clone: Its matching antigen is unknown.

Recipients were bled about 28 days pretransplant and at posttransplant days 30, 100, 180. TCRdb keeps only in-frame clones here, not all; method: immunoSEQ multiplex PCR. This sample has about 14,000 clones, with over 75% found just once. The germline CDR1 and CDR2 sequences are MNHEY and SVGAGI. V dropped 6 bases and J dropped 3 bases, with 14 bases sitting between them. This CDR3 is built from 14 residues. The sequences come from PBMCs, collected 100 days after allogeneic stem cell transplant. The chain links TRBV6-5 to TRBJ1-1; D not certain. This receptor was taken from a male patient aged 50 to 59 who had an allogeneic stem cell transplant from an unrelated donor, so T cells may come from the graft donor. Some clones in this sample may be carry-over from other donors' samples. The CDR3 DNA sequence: TGTGCCAGCAGCCCGGGAAGCCGGGACACTGAAGCTTTCTTT. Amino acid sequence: CASSPGSRDTEAFF.